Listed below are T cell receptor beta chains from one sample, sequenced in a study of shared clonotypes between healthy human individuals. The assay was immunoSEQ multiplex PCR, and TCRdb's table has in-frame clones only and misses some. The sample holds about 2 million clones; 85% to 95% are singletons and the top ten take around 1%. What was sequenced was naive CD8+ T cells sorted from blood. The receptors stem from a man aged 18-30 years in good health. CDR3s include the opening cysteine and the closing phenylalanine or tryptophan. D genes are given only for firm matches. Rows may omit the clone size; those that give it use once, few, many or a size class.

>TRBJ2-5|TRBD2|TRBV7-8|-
TGTGCCAGCAGCTTAACTTCTGGACTAGCGGGAGATTTGGAGACCCAGTACTTC
CASSLTSGLAGDLETQYF
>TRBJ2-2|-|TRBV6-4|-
TGTGCCAGCAGTGACCTTGGGGGCACCGGGGAGCTGTTTTTT
CASSDLGGTGELFF
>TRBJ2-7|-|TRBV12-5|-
TGTGCTAGTGGTTTGAGTGGAGACGAGCAGTACTTC
CASGLSGDEQYF
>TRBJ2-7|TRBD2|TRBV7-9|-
TGTGCCAGCAGCTTGGGGACTAGCGGGCAGCAGTACTTC
CASSLGTSGQQYF
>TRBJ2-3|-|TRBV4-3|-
TGCGCCAGCAGCCAAGATCGAGACAGCCGCACAGATACGCAGTATTTT
CASSQDRDSRTDTQYF
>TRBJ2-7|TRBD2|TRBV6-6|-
TGTGCCAGCAGCCCGATTCAAGCGGGAGATGTCTACGAGCAGTACTTC
CASSPIQAGDVYEQYF
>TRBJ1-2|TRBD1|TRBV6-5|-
TGTGCCATCAATGACAGGGAGGGAGGCTACACCTTC
CAINDREGGYTF
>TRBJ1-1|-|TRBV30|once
TGTGCCTGGAGCCGTCTGGTTATCCGAAACACTGAAGCTTTCTTT
CAWSRLVIRNTEAFF
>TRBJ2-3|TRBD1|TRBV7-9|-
TGTGCCAGCAGCCCCCGGGACAGGGTGACAGATACGCAGTATTTT
CASSPRDRVTDTQYF
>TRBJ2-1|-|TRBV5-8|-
TGTGCCAGCAGGGAGGGACAGATGAGTGAGCAGTTCTTC
CASREGQMSEQFF
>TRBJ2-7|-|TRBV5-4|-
TGTGCCAGCAGCTCAGGGACTGGGAGAGACGAGCAGTACTTC
CASSSGTGRDEQYF
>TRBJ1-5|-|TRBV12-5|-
TGTGCTAGTGCCCCCGGACCCCTAGCGCCCCAGCATTTT
CASAPGPLAPQHF
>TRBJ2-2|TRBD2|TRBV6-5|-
TGTGCCAGCAGTCCCCAGTGGCTAGCGGCCGGGGAGCTGTTTTTT
CASSPQWLAAGELFF
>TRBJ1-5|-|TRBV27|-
TGTGCCAGCAGTCCCGGGCAGGCTGGTCAGCCCCAGCATTTT
CASSPGQAGQPQHF
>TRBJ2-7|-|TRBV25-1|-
TGTGCCAGCAGTGGACCGATGAAGGATGAGCAGTACTTC
CASSGPMKDEQYF
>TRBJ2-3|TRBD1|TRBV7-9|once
TGTGCCAGCAGCCCCGACAGGGGGAGACAGGGAGATACGCAGTATTTT
CASSPDRGRQGDTQYF
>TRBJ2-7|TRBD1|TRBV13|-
TGTGCCAGCAGCCCGGGACAGGGGGGGTACGAGCAGTACTTC
CASSPGQGGYEQYF
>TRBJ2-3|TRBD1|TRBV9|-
TGTGCCAGCAGCGTCTACCCGGGACAGGGAACAGATACGCAGTATTTT
CASSVYPGQGTDTQYF
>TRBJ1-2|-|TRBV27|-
TGTGCCAGCAGTTTAACGGCCTACTATGGCTACACCTTC
CASSLTAYYGYTF
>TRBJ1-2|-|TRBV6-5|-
TGTGCCATCTACAGGGAAACCTATGGCTACACCTTC
CAIYRETYGYTF
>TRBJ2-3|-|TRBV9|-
TGTGCCAGCAGCGTGGGCGGAAGCGCAGATACGCAGTATTTT
CASSVGGSADTQYF
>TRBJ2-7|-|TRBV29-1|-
TGCAGCGCTCTAAACGCCGACGAGCAGTACTTC
CSALNADEQYF
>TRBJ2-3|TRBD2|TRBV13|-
TGTGCCAGCAGCGGAAGCGGGGGGGCTATCACAGATACGCAGTATTTT
CASSGSGGAITDTQYF
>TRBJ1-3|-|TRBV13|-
TGTGCCAGCAGCTTAGGACAGGGATTAATAGCTGGAAACACCATATATTTT
CASSLGQGLIAGNTIYF
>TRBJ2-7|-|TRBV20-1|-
TGCAGCACTGGGGGTGCCCCCGAGCAGTACTTC
CSTGGAPEQYF
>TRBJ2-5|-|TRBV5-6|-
TGTGCCAGCAGCTTGGAATGGTCTCGAGAGACCCAGTACTTC
CASSLEWSRETQYF
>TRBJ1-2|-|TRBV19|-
TGTGCCAGTAGTTTAGTATGGACGGATGGCTACACCTTC
CASSLVWTDGYTF
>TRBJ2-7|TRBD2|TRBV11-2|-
TGTGCCAGCAGCGGATTACCGGGACTAGATTCCTACGAGCAGTACTTC
CASSGLPGLDSYEQYF
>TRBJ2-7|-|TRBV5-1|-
TGCGCCAGCAGCTTGGAGCCAGCGGTCTACGAGCAGTACTTC
CASSLEPAVYEQYF
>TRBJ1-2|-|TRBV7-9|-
TGTGCCAGCAGTCCCGACGGCCAGTATGGCTACACCTTC
CASSPDGQYGYTF
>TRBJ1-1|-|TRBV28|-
TGTGCCAGCAGTTTCCTCCGGGGCACTGAAGCTTTCTTT
CASSFLRGTEAFF